This T cell receptor beta chain was recorded in a study of immune cell composition in non-small cell lung cancer. Data came from immunoSEQ multiplex PCR; TCRdb stores just in-frame clones and leaves some out. Of about 4,500 clones detected, 70% to 90% appear once; the ten largest clones hold approximately 8.9%. Frozen unsorted single-cell suspensions supplied the genomic DNA. Study results and caveats: Squamous lung tumours showed higher top 10 clone scores and clonality than adenocarcinomas.

The CDR3 is made up of 14 amino acids. J lost 3 bases, V lost 2 bases, and 4 bases had no gene match. CDR1 is SGHRS and CDR2 is YFSETQ in the germline V gene. Notes on this clone: Its antigen is not identified.

The sample taken for sequencing was lung tumor tissue. The V call is TRBV5-1, the J call TRBJ2-7; 8 bases fit TRBD1. This clonotype was obtained from a human donor with non-small cell lung cancer. The CDR3 loop is CASSFGTGYYEQYF. CDR3 sequence (DNA): TGCGCCAGCAGCTTTGGGACAGGATACTACGAGCAGTACTTC. The entire variable domain, with the rest obtained from reference TRBV5-1 and TRBJ2-7, is as follows: KAGVTQTPRYLIKTRGQQVTLSCSPISGHRSVSWYQQTPGQGLQFLFEYFSETQRNKGNFPGRFSGRQFSNSRSEMNVSTLELGDSALYLCASSFGTGYYEQYFGPGTRLTVT.